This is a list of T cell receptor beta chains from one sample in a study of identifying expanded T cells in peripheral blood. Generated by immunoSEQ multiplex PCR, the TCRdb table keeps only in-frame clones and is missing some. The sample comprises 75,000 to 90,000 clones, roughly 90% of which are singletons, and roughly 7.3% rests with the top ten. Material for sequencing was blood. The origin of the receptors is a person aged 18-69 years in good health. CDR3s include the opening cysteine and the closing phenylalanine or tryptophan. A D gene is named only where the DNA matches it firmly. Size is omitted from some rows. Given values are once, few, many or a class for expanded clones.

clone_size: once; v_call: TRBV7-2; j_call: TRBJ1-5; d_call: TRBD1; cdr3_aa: CASSNTPGQGNNQPQHF; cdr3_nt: TGTGCCAGCAGCAACACACCAGGACAGGGGAACAATCAGCCCCAGCATTTT
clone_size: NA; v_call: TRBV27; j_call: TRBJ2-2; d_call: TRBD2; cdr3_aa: CASSLGASGRGGELFF; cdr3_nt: TGTGCCAGCAGTTTAGGGGCTAGCGGGAGAGGCGGGGAGCTGTTTTTT
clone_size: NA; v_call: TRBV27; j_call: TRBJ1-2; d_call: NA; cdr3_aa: CASSLNPPGYGYTF; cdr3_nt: TGTGCCAGCAGTTTAAACCCCCCGGGCTATGGCTACACCTTC
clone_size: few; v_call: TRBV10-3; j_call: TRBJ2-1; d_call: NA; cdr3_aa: CAISQSSGIGGAEQFF; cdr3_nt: TGTGCCATCAGCCAAAGCAGCGGGATTGGGGGGGCTGAGCAGTTCTTC
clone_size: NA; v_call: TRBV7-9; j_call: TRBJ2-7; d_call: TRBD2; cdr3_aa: CASSRRTRGEQYF; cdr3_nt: TGTGCCAGCAGCCGCCGGACTAGAGGTGAGCAGTACTTC
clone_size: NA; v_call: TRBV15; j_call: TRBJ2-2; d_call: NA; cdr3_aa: CATSRVGDTGELFF; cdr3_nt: TGTGCCACCAGCAGAGTGGGCGACACCGGGGAGCTGTTTTTT
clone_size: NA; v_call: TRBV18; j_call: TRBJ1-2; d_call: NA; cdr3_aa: CASSSQPPGLNYGYTF; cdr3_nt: TGTGCCAGCTCTAGTCAACCCCCAGGGCTTAACTATGGCTACACCTTC
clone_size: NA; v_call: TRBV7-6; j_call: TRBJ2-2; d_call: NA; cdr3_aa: CASSPRLDGELFF; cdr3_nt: TGTGCCAGCAGCCCCCGGTTGGACGGGGAGCTGTTTTTT
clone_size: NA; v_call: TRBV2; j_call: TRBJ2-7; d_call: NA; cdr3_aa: CASSEAQITGVGSYEQYF; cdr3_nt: TGTGCCAGCAGTGAAGCGCAGATCACGGGAGTAGGCTCCTACGAGCAGTACTTC
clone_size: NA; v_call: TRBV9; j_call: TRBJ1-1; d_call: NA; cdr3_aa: CASSEGIQGREAFF; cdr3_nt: TGTGCCAGCAGCGAGGGCATCCAGGGGCGAGAAGCTTTCTTT
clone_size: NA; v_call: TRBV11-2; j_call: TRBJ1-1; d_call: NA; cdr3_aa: CASSLVGTAVTEAFF; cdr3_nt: TGTGCCAGCAGCTTAGTGGGGACTGCGGTCACTGAAGCTTTCTTT
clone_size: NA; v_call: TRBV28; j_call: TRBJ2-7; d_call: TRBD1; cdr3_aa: CASRTPGQGAGEQYF; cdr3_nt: TGTGCCAGCAGGACCCCGGGACAGGGGGCGGGCGAGCAGTACTTC
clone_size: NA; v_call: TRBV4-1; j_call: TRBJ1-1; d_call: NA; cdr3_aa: CASSQDLGHTEAFF; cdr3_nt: TGCGCCAGCAGCCAAGATTTGGGACACACTGAAGCTTTCTTT
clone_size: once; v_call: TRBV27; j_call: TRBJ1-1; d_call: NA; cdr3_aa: CASSYRVGTEAFF; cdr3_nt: TGTGCCAGCAGTTACAGGGTGGGCACTGAAGCTTTCTTT
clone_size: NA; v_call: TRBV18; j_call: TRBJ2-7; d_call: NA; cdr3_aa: CASVLGDEQYF; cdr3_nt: TGTGCCAGCGTCCTTGGCGACGAGCAGTACTTC
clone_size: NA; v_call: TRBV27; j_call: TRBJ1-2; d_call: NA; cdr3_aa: CASLFTDFGYTF; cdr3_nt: TGTGCCAGCCTTTTCACGGATTTTGGCTACACCTTC
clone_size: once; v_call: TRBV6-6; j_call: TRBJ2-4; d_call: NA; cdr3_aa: CASSQREGVADVYF; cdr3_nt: TGTGCCAGCAGTCAAAGGGAGGGGGTGGCGGATGTTTACTTC
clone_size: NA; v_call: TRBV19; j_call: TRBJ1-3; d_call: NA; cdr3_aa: CASSALRGGPIYF; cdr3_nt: TGTGCCAGTAGCGCCCTCCGTGGGGGGCCCATATATTTT
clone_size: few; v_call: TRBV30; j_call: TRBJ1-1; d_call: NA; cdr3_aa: CAWSVSQDTEAFF; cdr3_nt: TGTGCCTGGAGTGTATCGCAGGACACTGAAGCTTTCTTT
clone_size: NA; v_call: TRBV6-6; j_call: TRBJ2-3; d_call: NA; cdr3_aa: CASSRGQYTDTQYF; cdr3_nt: TGTGCCAGCAGCCGCGGACAGTACACAGATACGCAGTATTTT
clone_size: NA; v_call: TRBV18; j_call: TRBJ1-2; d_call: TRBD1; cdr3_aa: CASSRITRRDRDNYGYTF; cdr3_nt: TGTGCCAGCTCACGAATTACCCGCCGGGACAGAGACAACTATGGCTACACCTTC
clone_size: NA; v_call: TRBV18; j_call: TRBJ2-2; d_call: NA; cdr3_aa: CASSPPSSRELFF; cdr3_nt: TGTGCCAGCTCACCACCCTCTTCGAGGGAGCTGTTTTTT
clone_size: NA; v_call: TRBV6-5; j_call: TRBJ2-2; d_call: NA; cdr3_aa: CASKKASTGELFF; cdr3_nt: TGTGCCAGCAAAAAAGCGAGTACCGGGGAGCTGTTTTTT
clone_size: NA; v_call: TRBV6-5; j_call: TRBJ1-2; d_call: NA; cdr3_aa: CASLGAYGYTF; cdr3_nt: TGTGCCTCCTTGGGGGCTTATGGCTACACCTTC
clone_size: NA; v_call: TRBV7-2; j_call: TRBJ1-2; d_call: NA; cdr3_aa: CASSLYGYGYTF; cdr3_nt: TGTGCCAGCAGCTTATACGGCTATGGCTACACCTTC
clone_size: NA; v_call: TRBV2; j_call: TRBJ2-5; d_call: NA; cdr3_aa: CASSSQGRGQETQYF; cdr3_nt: TGTGCCAGCAGTTCACAGGGAAGAGGACAAGAGACCCAGTACTTC
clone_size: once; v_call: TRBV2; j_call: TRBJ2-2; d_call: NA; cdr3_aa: CASKGQTNTGELFF; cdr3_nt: TGTGCCAGCAAAGGTCAGACCAACACCGGGGAGCTGTTTTTT
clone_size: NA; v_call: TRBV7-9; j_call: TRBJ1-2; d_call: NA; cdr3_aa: CASSFPQGYGYTF; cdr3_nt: TGTGCCAGCAGCTTCCCCCAGGGCTATGGCTACACCTTC
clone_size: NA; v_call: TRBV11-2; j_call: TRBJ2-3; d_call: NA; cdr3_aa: CASSFSGDTQYF; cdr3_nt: TGTGCCAGCAGCTTTAGCGGAGATACGCAGTATTTT
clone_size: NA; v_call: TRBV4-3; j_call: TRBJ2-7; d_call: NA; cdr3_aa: CASSQDLGGSSYEQYF; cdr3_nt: TGCGCCAGCAGCCAAGATCTCGGCGGTAGCTCCTACGAGCAGTACTTC
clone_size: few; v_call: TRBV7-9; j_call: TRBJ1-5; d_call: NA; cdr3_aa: CASSLRGDQPQHF; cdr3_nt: TGTGCCAGCAGCTTACGGGGGGATCAGCCCCAGCATTTT
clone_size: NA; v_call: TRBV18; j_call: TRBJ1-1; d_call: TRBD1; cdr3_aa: CASSAGTGVAEAFF; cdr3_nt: TGTGCCAGCTCAGCCGGGACAGGGGTGGCTGAAGCTTTCTTT
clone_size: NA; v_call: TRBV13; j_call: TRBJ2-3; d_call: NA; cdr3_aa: CASSLGRRTDTQYF; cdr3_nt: TGTGCCAGCAGCTTAGGACGTCGCACAGATACGCAGTATTTT
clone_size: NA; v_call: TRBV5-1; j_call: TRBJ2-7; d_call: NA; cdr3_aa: CASSLEWGSYEQYF; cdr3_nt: TGCGCCAGCAGCTTGGAGTGGGGATCCTACGAGCAGTACTTC
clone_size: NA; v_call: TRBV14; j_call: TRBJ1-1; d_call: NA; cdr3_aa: CASSQELVVVPAEAFF; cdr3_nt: TGTGCCAGCAGCCAAGAGTTGGTTGTAGTGCCGGCTGAAGCTTTCTTT
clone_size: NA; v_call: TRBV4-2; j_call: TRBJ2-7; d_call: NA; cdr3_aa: CASSQGSGYEQYF; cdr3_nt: TGTGCCAGCAGCCAAGGAAGCGGCTACGAGCAGTACTTC
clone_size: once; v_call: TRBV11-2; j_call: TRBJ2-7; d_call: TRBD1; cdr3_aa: CASNLRTGPTGEQYF; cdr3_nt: TGTGCCAGCAACCTACGGACAGGTCCCACCGGGGAGCAGTACTTC
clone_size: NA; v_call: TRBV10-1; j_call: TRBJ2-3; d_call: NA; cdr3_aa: CASSEGRSTTDTQYF; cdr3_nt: TGCGCCAGCAGTGAAGGACGGTCTACCACAGATACGCAGTATTTT
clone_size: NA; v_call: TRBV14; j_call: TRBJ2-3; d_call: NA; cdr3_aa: CASKDGGTDTQYF; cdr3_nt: TGTGCCAGCAAGGACGGAGGCACAGATACGCAGTATTTT
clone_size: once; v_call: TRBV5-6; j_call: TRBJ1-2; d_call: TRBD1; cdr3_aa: CASSWGGQGGLDYGYTF; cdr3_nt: TGTGCCAGCAGCTGGGGTGGACAGGGAGGATTAGACTATGGCTACACCTTC
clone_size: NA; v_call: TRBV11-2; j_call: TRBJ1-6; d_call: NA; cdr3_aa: CASSLRQAGVYNSPLHF; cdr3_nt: TGTGCCAGCAGCCTTAGACAGGCTGGGGTCTATAATTCACCCCTCCACTTT
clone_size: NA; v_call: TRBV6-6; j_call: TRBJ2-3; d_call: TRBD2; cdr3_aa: CASSPLAGGPTDTQYF; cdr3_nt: TGTGCCAGCAGTCCCTTAGCGGGAGGGCCGACAGATACGCAGTATTTT
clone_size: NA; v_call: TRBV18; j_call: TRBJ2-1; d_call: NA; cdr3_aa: CASSPGTDYNEQFF; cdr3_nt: TGTGCCAGCTCACCAGGGACCGACTACAATGAGCAGTTCTTC
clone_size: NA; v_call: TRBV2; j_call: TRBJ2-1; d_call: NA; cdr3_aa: CASSATLRASSYNEQFF; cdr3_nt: TGTGCCAGCAGTGCCACGTTGCGGGCTAGCTCCTACAATGAGCAGTTCTTC
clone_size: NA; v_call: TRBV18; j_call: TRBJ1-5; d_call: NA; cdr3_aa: CASSPLAGDAYSNQPQHF; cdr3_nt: TGTGCCAGCTCACCACTTGCAGGGGACGCTTATAGCAATCAGCCCCAGCATTTT
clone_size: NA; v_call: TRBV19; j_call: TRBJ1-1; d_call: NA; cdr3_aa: CASSFRQDAEAFF; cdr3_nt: TGTGCCAGTAGCTTCAGACAGGACGCTGAAGCTTTCTTT
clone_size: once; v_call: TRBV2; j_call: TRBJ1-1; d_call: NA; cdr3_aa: CASSDVRHKGTEAFF; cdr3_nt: TGTGCCAGCAGTGATGTGCGGCATAAGGGGACTGAAGCTTTCTTT
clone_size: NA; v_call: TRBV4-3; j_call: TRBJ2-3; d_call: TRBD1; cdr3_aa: CASSRNVDRGSTDTQYF; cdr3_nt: TGCGCCAGCAGCCGAAATGTAGACAGGGGTAGCACAGATACGCAGTATTTT
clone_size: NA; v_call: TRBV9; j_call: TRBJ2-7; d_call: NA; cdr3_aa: CASSVAGSVGYEQYF; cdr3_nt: TGTGCCAGCAGCGTAGCCGGGTCTGTCGGGTACGAGCAGTACTTC
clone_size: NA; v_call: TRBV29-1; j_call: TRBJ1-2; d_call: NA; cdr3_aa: CSVGATNYGYTF; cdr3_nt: TGCAGCGTTGGGGCGACTAACTATGGCTACACCTTC
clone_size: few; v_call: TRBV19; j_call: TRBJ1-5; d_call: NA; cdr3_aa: CASSSELNQPQHF; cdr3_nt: TGTGCCAGTAGTAGTGAGCTCAATCAGCCCCAGCATTTT
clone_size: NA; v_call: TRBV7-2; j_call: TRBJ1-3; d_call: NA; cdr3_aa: CASSQAGGNTIYF; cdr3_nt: TGTGCCAGCAGCCAAGCCGGCGGGAACACCATATATTTT